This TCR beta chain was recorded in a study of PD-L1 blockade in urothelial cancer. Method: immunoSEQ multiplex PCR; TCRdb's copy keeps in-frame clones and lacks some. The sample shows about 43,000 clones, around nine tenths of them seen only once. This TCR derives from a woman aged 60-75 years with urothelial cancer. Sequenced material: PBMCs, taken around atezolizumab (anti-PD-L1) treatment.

CDR3 bases: TGTGCCAGCTCACCCCTGACAGGGGCCCAAAACATTCAGTACTTC. Translating it yields CASSPLTGAQNIQYF. The V gene is TRBV18, the J gene TRBJ2-4, with 8 bases aligning to TRBD1. This CDR3 has 15 amino acids. J gave up 5 bases and V 3 bases, and 6 bases lay outside the gene matches. The V gene's germline CDR1 is KGHSH and CDR2 LQKENI.